This T cell receptor (beta chain) was retrieved from a study of Ad26.COV2.S vaccination and SARS-CoV-2 variants. Repertoires were generated with immunoSEQ multiplex PCR, while TCRdb's copy carries only in-frame clones and drops some. The data hold some 190,000 clones, with around 88% observed a single time. CDR3 length equals 15 residues. Germline loops: CDR1 SGDLS, CDR2 YYNGEE. This clonotype was sampled from a human donor who had recovered from COVID-19. The specimen comprised peripheral blood, sampled after recovery from COVID-19. The chain carries TRBV9 and TRBJ2-5, with 10 bases lining up with TRBD2. The end of the DNA is better explained by TRBJ2-7, so the J call may be wrong. In nucleotides, the CDR3 is TGTGCCAGCAGCGTTTCTAGCGGGAGCTTCTACGAGCAGTACTTC. Translation gives CASSVSSGSFYEQYF.